This T cell receptor beta chain was observed in a study of T-cell reconstitution after alpha-beta-depleted transplantation in children. Unique molecular identifiers featured in how the TCRbeta library was prepared. Using its own MiXCR run on the PCR reads, TCRdb lists one record per CDR3 protein. The sample records 350,000 to 400,000 distinct CDR3 sequences, 10% to 15% being singletons. The origin of this receptor is a human donor who donated a stem cell graft to a child with Fanconi anemia. Sequencing used PBMCs, obtained from the stem cell graft.

CDR3 bases: TGTGCCAGCAGTCCCACGGGTACCGCAGATACGCAGTATTTT. Translation gives CASSPTGTADTQYF. The V and J genes are TRBV27 and TRBJ2-3; D not resolved. V gave up 5 bases and J gave up 4 bases, with 13 bases separating them. Germline assignment: CDR1 MNHEY and CDR2 SMNVEV (reference sequence). The CDR3 has 14 residues.